This TCR beta chain was captured by sequencing in a study of blood T cell repertoires in COVID-19. Study information: Collection of acute and convalescent COVID-19 samples took place in the United States, Italy and Spain. PBMCs, B-cell-depleted T cells, or T cells were the source of the cDNA or gDNA that made up the material.

Produced via immunoSEQ multiplex PCR; TCRdb's table is partial and in-frame only. The sample has 100,000 to 120,000 clones, roughly 79% seen once. The TCR comes from an elderly woman with active or convalescent COVID-19. Sequenced: peripheral blood.

The CDR3 loop is CASSQTYASATSTDTQYF. In nucleotides, the CDR3 is TGCGCCAGCAGCCAGACTTACGCTAGTGCCACTAGCACAGATACGCAGTATTTT. The chain carries TRBV5-1 and TRBJ2-3; D uncertain. Trimming left V 4 bases short and J 0 bases short, with 21 bases between. There are 18 residues in the CDR3. Germline lookup yields CDR1 SGHRS and CDR2 YFSETQ.